This is a list of T cell receptor beta chains from one sample in a study of blood T cell repertoires in COVID-19. The data were produced by immunoSEQ multiplex PCR, yet TCRdb's version contains in-frame clones alone and is incomplete. The table includes 250,000 to 350,000 clones, around nine tenths detected once. The sample taken for sequencing was peripheral blood. The receptor source for this set is a woman in her 30s with COVID-19, enrolled during active disease. Each CDR3 is given with its conserved first and last residue. The D gene is left open where the match is weak. A clone size is listed for some rows: how often the clone was seen (once, few, many), or a class if it is expanded.

size,V,D,J,CDR3,DNA
.,TRBV18,.,TRBJ2-2,CASSPAKGNTGELFF,TGTGCCAGCTCACCTGCTAAGGGGAATACCGGGGAGCTGTTTTTT
.,TRBV2,TRBD2,TRBJ2-1,CASSEGTSGFGEQFF,TGTGCCAGCAGTGAAGGGACTAGCGGTTTCGGTGAGCAGTTCTTC
.,TRBV28,.,TRBJ1-4,CASSPGEVGEKLFF,TGTGCCAGCAGTCCCGGGGAGGTGGGTGAAAAACTGTTTTTT
.,TRBV27,.,TRBJ1-5,CASGPTGLGRNQPQHF,TGTGCCAGCGGACCTACAGGGTTAGGTCGCAATCAGCCCCAGCATTTT
.,TRBV5-4,TRBD1,TRBJ2-2,CASSLPRTGGGNGELFF,TGTGCCAGCAGCTTGCCCCGGACAGGGGGCGGGAACGGGGAGCTGTTTTTT
.,TRBV6-5,TRBD1,TRBJ2-5,CASSRDRGMETQYF,TGTGCCAGCAGCCGGGACAGGGGGATGGAGACCCAGTACTTC
.,TRBV9,TRBD1,TRBJ2-5,CASSPEGRYRGTQYF,TGTGCCAGCAGCCCTGAGGGCAGATACAGGGGGACCCAGTACTTC
.,TRBV6-2/TRBV6-3,TRBD1,TRBJ2-2,CASSSGQQNTGELFF,TGTGCCAGCAGTTCGGGACAGCAAAACACCGGGGAGCTGTTTTTT
.,TRBV5-6,.,TRBJ1-2,CASSQGGPYGYTF,TGTGCCAGCAGCCAGGGAGGCCCCTATGGCTACACCTTC
.,TRBV9,.,TRBJ2-7,CASSPEARANEQYF,TGTGCCAGCAGCCCTGAGGCCAGGGCTAACGAGCAGTACTTC
.,TRBV7-9,TRBD1,TRBJ1-3,CASSRTGSGNTIYF,TGTGCCAGCAGCAGGACAGGCTCTGGAAACACCATATATTTT
once,TRBV25-1,TRBD1,TRBJ1-2,CASSAGGYGYTF,TGTGCCAGCAGTGCAGGGGGCTATGGCTACACCTTC
.,TRBV4-3,TRBD1,TRBJ2-2,CASKRDRDGAGELFF,TGCGCCAGCAAGCGGGACAGGGACGGGGCCGGGGAGCTGTTTTTT
.,TRBV28,TRBD2,TRBJ2-3,CATGLAGVKGPKDTQYF,TGTGCCACAGGGCTAGCGGGAGTAAAGGGGCCCAAGGATACGCAGTATTTT
.,TRBV12-3/TRBV12-4,.,TRBJ1-5,CASSSGNQPQHF,TGTGCCAGCAGTTCGGGCAATCAGCCCCAGCATTTT
.,TRBV27,.,TRBJ2-1,CASSLMQVGHEQFF,TGTGCCAGCAGTTTGATGCAGGTAGGCCATGAGCAGTTCTTC
.,TRBV6-5,.,TRBJ2-7,CASSYSTNGEQYF,TGTGCCAGCAGTTACTCGACTAACGGGGAGCAGTACTTC
once,TRBV12-3/TRBV12-4,.,TRBJ2-7,CASSLGVSYEQYF,TGTGCCAGCAGTTTAGGCGTCTCCTACGAGCAGTACTTC
few,TRBV4-2,.,TRBJ1-4,CASSQDGTGWNEKLFF,TGTGCCAGCAGCCAAGATGGAACAGGGTGGAATGAAAAACTGTTTTTT
once,TRBV5-4,TRBD2,TRBJ2-1,CASSTGTSGSDEQFF,TGTGCCAGCAGCACCGGGACTAGCGGGAGCGATGAGCAGTTCTTC
.,TRBV13,.,TRBJ2-7,CASSQSPHEQYF,TGTGCCAGCAGTCAAAGCCCCCACGAGCAGTACTTC
once,TRBV27,.,TRBJ1-5,CASSLRGGGHQPQHF,TGTGCCAGCAGCCTCCGAGGGGGGGGGCATCAGCCCCAGCATTTT
.,TRBV6-6,.,TRBJ2-1,CASTPTGYSYNEQFF,TGTGCCAGCACTCCGACAGGCTACTCCTACAATGAGCAGTTCTTC
.,TRBV19,.,TRBJ1-2,CASDSGEGFARDYTF,TGTGCCAGTGACAGCGGGGAGGGTTTCGCAAGAGACTACACCTTC
.,TRBV9,.,TRBJ2-1,CASSVRDTTYNEQFF,TGTGCCAGCAGCGTTAGGGACACCACCTACAATGAGCAGTTCTTC
.,TRBV15,.,TRBJ1-6,CATSSRTDYNSPLHF,TGTGCCACCAGCTCTCGGACAGATTATAATTCACCCCTCCACTTT
once,TRBV10-1,.,TRBJ2-1,CASSDWGDNEQFF,TGCGCCAGCAGTGATTGGGGAGACAATGAGCAGTTCTTC
.,TRBV5-1,TRBD1,TRBJ1-5,CASSPGQANQPQHF,TGCGCCAGCAGCCCCGGACAGGCGAATCAGCCCCAGCATTTT
.,TRBV5-1,.,TRBJ2-2,CASSLDSNTGELFF,TGCGCCAGCAGCTTGGACTCGAACACCGGGGAGCTGTTTTTT